A selection of T cell receptor beta chains follows, all from one sample in a study of Ad26.COV2.S vaccination and SARS-CoV-2 variants. Some clones are missing from TCRdb's copy, which holds only in-frame ones; the method was immunoSEQ multiplex PCR. The table has roughly 400,000 clones, about 90% seen once. The specimen comprised peripheral blood, sampled in a trial of Ad26.COV2.S vaccine versus placebo. The origin of the receptors is a person between 18 and 65 years old who received the Ad26.COV2.S COVID-19 vaccine or a placebo. CDR3s include the opening cysteine and the closing phenylalanine or tryptophan. D genes are given only for firm matches. A row's size may be missing; if present it is once, few, many or a size class.

size: NA
D: NA
J: TRBJ1-3
V: TRBV19
length: 14
DNA: TGTGCCAGTAGTTTATCGGACCCTGGGAACACCATATATTTT
CDR3: CASSLSDPGNTIYF

size: NA
D: TRBD2
J: TRBJ2-7
V: TRBV4-1
length: 16
DNA: TGCGCCAGCAGCCAAGATTCTGGACTAGCGGACTACGAGCAGTACTTC
CDR3: CASSQDSGLADYEQYF

size: NA
D: TRBD2
J: TRBJ2-1
V: TRBV11-2
length: 15
DNA: TGTGCCAGCAGCTTGGGGGGACTAGCGGCCAATGAGCAGTTCTTC
CDR3: CASSLGGLAANEQFF

size: few
D: TRBD1
J: TRBJ2-7
V: TRBV19
length: 13
DNA: TGTGCCAGTAGTACGGGACAGCCATACGAGCAGTACTTC
CDR3: CASSTGQPYEQYF

size: NA
D: TRBD2
J: TRBJ2-7
V: TRBV3-1/TRBV3-2
length: 16
DNA: TGTGCCAGCACACACGGACCGGGACTAGCGAACTACGAGCAGTACTTC
CDR3: CASTHGPGLANYEQYF

size: once
D: TRBD2
J: TRBJ2-7
V: TRBV4-1
length: 16
DNA: TGCGCCAGCAGCCAAGACACGCTAGCGGGAGTCTACGAGCAGTACTTC
CDR3: CASSQDTLAGVYEQYF

size: few
D: TRBD1
J: TRBJ2-6
V: TRBV18
length: 15
DNA: TGTGCCAGCTCGCGACAGGGCTTCGGGGCCAACGTCCTGACTTTC
CDR3: CASSRQGFGANVLTF

size: NA
D: NA
J: TRBJ1-6
V: TRBV10-3
length: 14
DNA: TGTGCCATCAGTGTCGGGGGCTGGGATTCACCCCTCCACTTT
CDR3: CAISVGGWDSPLHF

size: NA
D: TRBD2
J: TRBJ2-1
V: TRBV24-1
length: 18
DNA: TGTGCCACCAGTGGCCGATCGGGGGGACTAGCGGGACTGGATGAGCAGTTCTTC
CDR3: CATSGRSGGLAGLDEQFF

size: few
D: NA
J: TRBJ2-7
V: TRBV25-1
length: 14
DNA: TGTGCCAGCAGTGAGCCTACCTGGGGGGTTGAGCAGTACTTC
CDR3: CASSEPTWGVEQYF

size: NA
D: TRBD2
J: TRBJ2-2
V: TRBV29-1
length: 16
DNA: TGCAGCGTTGTAAGGGCTAGCGGAGTAAACACCGGGGAGCTGTTTTTT
CDR3: CSVVRASGVNTGELFF

size: NA
D: NA
J: TRBJ1-2
V: TRBV5-1
length: 14
DNA: TGCGCCAGCAGGGGGGGCCCCGGAGGCTATGGCTACACCTTC
CDR3: CASRGGPGGYGYTF

size: NA
D: NA
J: TRBJ2-7
V: TRBV9
length: 15
DNA: TGTGCCAGCAGCACCTCGGGAGCAGACTACTACGAGCAGTACTTC
CDR3: CASSTSGADYYEQYF

size: NA
D: NA
J: TRBJ2-7
V: TRBV20-1
length: 14
DNA: TGCAGTGCTAGTACGGACAGAAGCCTCTACGAGCAGTACTTC
CDR3: CSASTDRSLYEQYF

size: NA
D: TRBD1
J: TRBJ2-7
V: TRBV9
length: 14
DNA: TGTGCCAGCAGAATGGGACAGTGGGAGAGCGAGCAGTACTTC
CDR3: CASRMGQWESEQYF

size: once
D: NA
J: TRBJ1-4
V: TRBV7-2
length: 14
DNA: TGTGCCAGCAGCTTGATAGGGGCCGGTGAAAAACTGTTTTTT
CDR3: CASSLIGAGEKLFF

size: NA
D: NA
J: TRBJ1-4
V: TRBV21-1
length: 16
DNA: TGTGCCAGCAGCAAAGTGGGGACAGCGCCTAATGAAAAACTGTTTTTT
CDR3: CASSKVGTAPNEKLFF

size: NA
D: NA
J: TRBJ2-1
V: TRBV19
length: 15
DNA: TGTGCCAGTAGTATCCAGCCTTCGAGTGGAAGTGAGCAGTTCTTC
CDR3: CASSIQPSSGSEQFF

size: NA
D: NA
J: TRBJ1-2
V: TRBV25-1
length: 17
DNA: TGTGCCAGCAGTGATCCCCCAGGGGCGAACTCCCCTTCTAGCTACACCTTC
CDR3: CASSDPPGANSPSSYTF

size: NA
D: NA
J: TRBJ2-3
V: TRBV24-1
length: 14
DNA: TGTGCCACCAGTGATAGGGCAGGGTCAGATACGCAGTATTTT
CDR3: CATSDRAGSDTQYF

size: NA
D: TRBD1
J: TRBJ1-2
V: TRBV11-2
length: 15
DNA: TGTGCCAGCAGCTCTAGTCCGGGACAGGACTATGGCTACACCTTC
CDR3: CASSSSPGQDYGYTF

size: NA
D: NA
J: TRBJ1-1
V: TRBV11-1
length: 14
DNA: TGTGCCAGCAGCGCCGATTTGTCGGGGGCCGAAGCTTTCTTT
CDR3: CASSADLSGAEAFF

size: few
D: NA
J: TRBJ2-7
V: TRBV29-1
length: 12
DNA: TGCAGCGTTGAAGGGGATTCCTACGAGCAGTACTTC
CDR3: CSVEGDSYEQYF

size: NA
D: NA
J: TRBJ2-2
V: TRBV24-1
length: 14
DNA: TGTGCCACCAGTGATTTGACAGGCACCGGGGAGCTGTTTTTT
CDR3: CATSDLTGTGELFF

size: NA
D: TRBD1
J: TRBJ1-2
V: TRBV11-1
length: 13
DNA: TGTGCCAGCAGCCGCGGACAGGGGGTCGGCTACACCTTC
CDR3: CASSRGQGVGYTF

size: NA
D: TRBD1
J: TRBJ2-2
V: TRBV24-1
length: 16
DNA: TGTGCCACCAGTGATGGGGACAGTCCGAACACCGGGGAGCTGTTTTTT
CDR3: CATSDGDSPNTGELFF

size: NA
D: NA
J: TRBJ2-3
V: TRBV14
length: 13
DNA: TGTGCCAGCAGCCGCCGTGGTACAGATACGCAGTATTTT
CDR3: CASSRRGTDTQYF

size: NA
D: NA
J: TRBJ2-7
V: TRBV14
length: 14
DNA: TGTGCCAGCAGCCTATACAGGGACTCCTACGAGCAGTACTTC
CDR3: CASSLYRDSYEQYF

size: NA
D: NA
J: TRBJ2-3
V: TRBV30
length: 17
DNA: TGTGCCTGGAGTTCTCCTCCCACCGGGCCAAGCACAGATACGCAGTATTTT
CDR3: CAWSSPPTGPSTDTQYF

size: NA
D: NA
J: TRBJ1-1
V: TRBV6-7
length: 12
DNA: TGTGCCAGCACCACGGGAGGAACTGAAGCTTTCTTT
CDR3: CASTTGGTEAFF

size: once
D: NA
J: TRBJ2-7
V: TRBV19
length: 13
DNA: TGTGCCAGTAGTATCGGCCCATTTTACGAGCAGTACTTC
CDR3: CASSIGPFYEQYF

size: NA
D: NA
J: TRBJ1-1
V: TRBV7-9
length: 13
DNA: TGTGCCAGCAGCTTAGCCGGGGCAAGTGAAGCTTTCTTT
CDR3: CASSLAGASEAFF

size: NA
D: NA
J: TRBJ2-1
V: TRBV7-9
length: 11
DNA: TGTGCCAGCACCTCCTACAATGAGCAGTTCTTC
CDR3: CASTSYNEQFF

size: NA
D: NA
J: TRBJ2-1
V: TRBV7-2
length: 14
DNA: TGTGCCAGCACCGTGGTCTTTCTCGACGGAGAGCAGTTCTTC
CDR3: CASTVVFLDGEQFF

size: NA
D: NA
J: TRBJ2-7
V: TRBV7-9
length: 14
DNA: TGTGCCGTCGGAGGGCCTTTGATGACTGGCGAGCAGTACTTC
CDR3: CAVGGPLMTGEQYF

size: NA
D: TRBD1
J: TRBJ1-2
V: TRBV29-1
length: 15
DNA: TGCAGCGTTGAGGGACAGGGGGCGAGGGACTATGGCTACACCTTC
CDR3: CSVEGQGARDYGYTF

size: NA
D: NA
J: TRBJ2-3
V: TRBV5-8
length: 15
DNA: TGTGCCAGCAGCACCCGGACGGGGAGCACAGATACGCAGTATTTT
CDR3: CASSTRTGSTDTQYF

size: NA
D: NA
J: TRBJ2-2
V: TRBV24-1
length: 11
DNA: TGTGCCACCAGTGATTCTGGGGAGCTGTTTTTT
CDR3: CATSDSGELFF

size: NA
D: TRBD1
J: TRBJ1-3
V: TRBV4-2
length: 14
DNA: TGTGCCAGCAGATCCAGGGGGCCAGGAAACACCATATATTTT
CDR3: CASRSRGPGNTIYF

size: NA
D: NA
J: TRBJ2-1
V: TRBV15
length: 15
DNA: TGTGCCACCAGCGGCCGGGCAGTTCTTTACAATGAGCAGTTCTTC
CDR3: CATSGRAVLYNEQFF

size: NA
D: TRBD2
J: TRBJ2-7
V: TRBV27
length: 15
DNA: TGTGCCAGCAGTTTATCAGGCGGGAGTGGGTACGAGCAGTACTTC
CDR3: CASSLSGGSGYEQYF

size: NA
D: TRBD2
J: TRBJ2-7
V: TRBV4-2
length: 18
DNA: TGTGCCAGCAGCCAAGACAGCCCCAGCGGGAGGGACTCCTACGAGCAGTACTTC
CDR3: CASSQDSPSGRDSYEQYF

size: NA
D: TRBD2
J: TRBJ2-1
V: TRBV18
length: 17
DNA: TGTGCCAGCTCACCACTCTTACTAGCGGGAGGGCCAAATGAGCAGTTCTTC
CDR3: CASSPLLLAGGPNEQFF

size: NA
D: NA
J: TRBJ2-5
V: TRBV18
length: 13
DNA: TGTGCCAGCTCACCCCAGGACCGGGAGACCCAGTACTTC
CDR3: CASSPQDRETQYF

size: NA
D: TRBD2
J: TRBJ2-3
V: TRBV10-3
length: 14
DNA: TGTGCCATTCGGGCGGGAGGGCCGTCAGATACGCAGTATTTT
CDR3: CAIRAGGPSDTQYF

size: NA
D: NA
J: TRBJ2-3
V: TRBV7-2
length: 12
DNA: TGTGCCAGCAGCTTAATGTCAGATACGCAGTATTTT
CDR3: CASSLMSDTQYF

size: NA
D: NA
J: TRBJ1-6
V: TRBV9
length: 14
DNA: TGTGCCAGCAGCGTAGGAGGGGCGAATTCACCCCTCCACTTT
CDR3: CASSVGGANSPLHF

size: once
D: NA
J: TRBJ1-4
V: TRBV7-6
length: 14
DNA: TGTGCCAGCAGCTTAGTTATTACCGGGGGGAAACTGTTTTTT
CDR3: CASSLVITGGKLFF

size: NA
D: TRBD1
J: TRBJ1-6
V: TRBV5-6
length: 16
DNA: TGTGCCAGCAGTCAGGACACGGGACAGGGGAATTCACCCCTCCACTTT
CDR3: CASSQDTGQGNSPLHF

size: NA
D: NA
J: TRBJ2-7
V: TRBV6-5
length: 11
DNA: TGTGCCAGTGCCGACCACTACGAGCAGTACTTC
CDR3: CASADHYEQYF

size: NA
D: NA
J: TRBJ2-2
V: TRBV7-9
length: 12
DNA: TGTGCCAGCAGGGAAATACCCGGGGAGCTGTTTTTT
CDR3: CASREIPGELFF

size: NA
D: NA
J: TRBJ1-2
V: TRBV25-1
length: 11
DNA: TGTGCCAGCAGTGAATATGAAGTCTACACCTTC
CDR3: CASSEYEVYTF

size: NA
D: NA
J: TRBJ1-2
V: TRBV9
length: 16
DNA: TGTGCCAGCAGCGTAGATTTGATTTCGATGGACTATGGCTACACCTTC
CDR3: CASSVDLISMDYGYTF

size: NA
D: NA
J: TRBJ2-1
V: TRBV4-1
length: 15
DNA: TGCGCCAGCAGCAGAGTCGAGGGGGGCTACAATGAGCAGTTCTTC
CDR3: CASSRVEGGYNEQFF

size: NA
D: NA
J: TRBJ2-2
V: TRBV27
length: 15
DNA: TGTGCCAGCAGTTTGAGGAGAACTTCTGTAGGGGAGCTGTTTTTT
CDR3: CASSLRRTSVGELFF

size: NA
D: NA
J: TRBJ1-1
V: TRBV2
length: 13
DNA: TGTGCCAGCAGTGAGGAGAGGGGGACTGAAGCTTTCTTT
CDR3: CASSEERGTEAFF

size: NA
D: TRBD2
J: TRBJ2-7
V: TRBV7-2
length: 15
DNA: TGTGCCAGCAGCTTAGTCGTAGCGGGAGAGGGCGAGCAGTACTTC
CDR3: CASSLVVAGEGEQYF